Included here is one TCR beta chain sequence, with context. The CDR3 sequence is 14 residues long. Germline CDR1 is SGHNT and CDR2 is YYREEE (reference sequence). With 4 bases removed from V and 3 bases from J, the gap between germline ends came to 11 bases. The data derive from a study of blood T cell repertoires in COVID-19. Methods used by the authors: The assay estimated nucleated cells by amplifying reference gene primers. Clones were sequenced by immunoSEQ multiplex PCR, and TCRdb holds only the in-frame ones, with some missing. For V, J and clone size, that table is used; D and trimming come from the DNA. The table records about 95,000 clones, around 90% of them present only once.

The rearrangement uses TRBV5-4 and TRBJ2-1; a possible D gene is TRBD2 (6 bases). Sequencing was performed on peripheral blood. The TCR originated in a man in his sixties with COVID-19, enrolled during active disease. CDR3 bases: TGTGCCAGCAGCACGGGGACTCTCTACAATGAGCAGTTCTTC. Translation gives CASSTGTLYNEQFF.